Following are 26 T cell receptor beta chains from one sample sequenced in a study of T-cell reconstitution after alpha-beta-depleted transplantation in children. Preparation of the TCRbeta library used unique molecular identifiers. TCRdb re-derived calls from the PCR reads in MiXCR, one entry per CDR3 protein. The sample comprises a few hundred thousand distinct CDR3 sequences, 18% of which are singletons, and about 3.1% rests with the top ten. The sequences come from PBMCs from the stem cell graft donor, collected from the stem cell graft. The origin of the receptors is a human donor who donated a stem cell graft to a child with acute lymphoblastic leukemia.

The rearrangement uses TRBV24-1 and TRBJ2-1, with TRBD2 matching 11 bases. The germline V gene has CDR1 KGHDR and CDR2 SFDVKD. V trimming: 4 bases; J trimming: 0 bases; junction bases outside the gene matches: 13. This CDR3 is 20 amino acids long. The CDR3 nucleotides are TGTGCCACCAGTGACCACCGACTAGCGGGAAGGCCCAGCTCCTACAATGAGCAGTTCTTC. Translation: CATSDHRLAGRPSSYNEQFF.

J is TRBJ2-1 and V is TRBV30, with 10 bases lining up with TRBD2. Germline values: CDR1 GTSNPN, CDR2 SVGIG (reference sequence). The CDR3 consists of 17 residues. Losses at the gene ends were 1 base for V and 7 bases for J; bases not matched to a gene: 13. The CDR3 region has the DNA TGTGCCTGGAGTGGGGAAAGCGGGAGGGCCGGTTTGAATGAGCAGTTCTTC. Translation: CAWSGESGRAGLNEQFF.

The rearrangement links TRBV27 to TRBJ1-2, with unresolved D. The CDR3 contains 15 residues. Trimming pared 6 bases from V and 0 bases from J, leaving 14 bases between. Germline V gene lookup returns CDR1 MNHEY and CDR2 SMNVEV (reference sequence). The DNA of the CDR3 is TGTGCCAGCAGCCTTAGATTAACAGCTAACTATGGCTACACCTTC. It encodes CASSLRLTANYGYTF.

DNA for the CDR3: TGCGCCAGCAGCCGCGGACTAGCGGGATCGGCACTAGGAGAGACCCAGTACTTC. It translates to CASSRGLAGSALGETQYF. The rearrangement links TRBV4-1 to TRBJ2-5; the match to TRBD2 covers 12 bases. J was trimmed by 4 bases and V by 4 bases; bases with no gene match: 13. The CDR3 is 18 amino acids. CDR1 and CDR2 (germline): MGHRA, YSYEKL.

The V call is TRBV2, the J call TRBJ2-7; a possible D gene is TRBD2 (5 bases). Germline CDR1 SNHLY, CDR2 FYNNEI. The CDR3 length is 14 residues. V lost 6 bases and J lost 0, with 12 bases in between. The CDR3 bases are TGTGCCAGCAGCGGACTGTCATACTCCTACGAGCAGTACTTC. Translated: CASSGLSYSYEQYF.

This chain connects TRBV24-1 to TRBJ2-1; 8 bases align to TRBD1. This CDR3 contains 15 residues. V shed 9 bases and J 6 bases; nucleotides not matched to a gene: 12. The germline V gene encodes CDR1 KGHDR and CDR2 SFDVKD. The DNA of the CDR3 is TGTGCCACCGGCGATACAGGGGGACTGGCCAATGAGCAGTTCTTC. Protein product: CATGDTGGLANEQFF.

The V gene is TRBV19, the J gene TRBJ1-1; TRBD1 matches 7 bases. The trim removed 6 bases at V and 2 bases at J, leaving 6 bases unmatched. From germline, CDR1 is LNHDA and CDR2 SQIVND (reference sequence). The CDR3 totals 14 residues. This CDR3 reads CASRIGTANTEAFF. The DNA of the CDR3 is TGTGCCAGTAGGATCGGGACAGCTAACACTGAAGCTTTCTTT.

This clonotype has just a few counts. J is TRBJ1-1 and V is TRBV4-1; perhaps TRBD1 as D (5 bases). Looked up from germline, CDR1 is MGHRA and CDR2 is YSYEKL. V lost 5 bases to trimming and J lost 4 bases, with 8 bases between them. The CDR3 is 12 residues long. CDR3 nucleotide sequence: TGCGCCAGCAGCTACGGGACCACTGAAGCTTTCTTT. Its protein product is CASSYGTTEAFF.

In this sample, this clonotype turned up a few times. The genes are TRBV6-5 and TRBJ2-2; 9 bases fit TRBD2. Germline lookup yields CDR1 MNHEY and CDR2 SVGAGI. This CDR3 has 18 residues. V trimming: 0 bases; J trimming: 5 bases; junction bases outside the gene matches: 10. CDR3 loop: CASSYSTQGSGRTGELFF. The CDR3 coding sequence is TGTGCCAGCAGTTACTCCACCCAGGGTAGCGGGAGAACCGGGGAGCTGTTTTTT.

This clonotype turned up a few times. The chain employs TRBV12-3 or TRBV12-4 and TRBJ2-3, with 8 bases that match TRBD2. The V gene end was trimmed by 5 bases and the J gene end by 2 bases; junction bases not matched to a gene: 9. The CDR3 is 16 amino acids. CDR3: CASSARTSPITDTQYF. The CDR3 coding sequence is TGTGCCAGCAGTGCCCGGACTAGCCCCATCACAGATACGCAGTATTTT.

This chain connects TRBV7-3 to TRBJ2-1; perhaps TRBD2 as D (6 bases). CDR3 length equals 16 residues. Trimming took 6 bases from V and 4 from J, leaving 19 bases between them. The germline V gene has CDR1 SGHTA and CDR2 FQGTGA. For the CDR3, the DNA is TGTGCCAGCAGTTTATTAGGACTACCTAGATACAATGAGCAGTTCTTC. Translated, it gives CASSLLGLPRYNEQFF.

This clonotype turned up a few times. The gene calls are TRBV12-3 or TRBV12-4 and TRBJ1-2; D not resolved. V lost 8 bases and J lost 7, with 20 bases in between. This CDR3 comprises 14 residues. The CDR3 is CASSEPSITGGYTF. The CDR3 DNA is TGTGCCAGCTCTGAGCCTTCTATCACGGGTGGCTACACCTTC.

The rearrangement joins TRBV6-2 or TRBV6-3 to TRBJ2-1; D may be TRBD2 (6 bases). Looked up from germline, CDR1 is MNHEY and CDR2 is SVGEGT. This CDR3 region has 17 residues. V was trimmed by 0 bases and J by 2 bases, leaving 14 bases between them. CDR3 amino acids: CASSYSQVADPYNEQFF. CDR3 DNA: TGTGCCAGCAGTTACTCCCAAGTAGCGGACCCCTACAATGAGCAGTTCTTC.

This clonotype turned up a few times. The chain recombines TRBV10-3 with TRBJ2-1; 9 positions match TRBD2. The CDR3 has 12 amino acids. Germline-derived CDR1 and CDR2 are ENHRY and SYGVKD. The trim removed 8 bases at V and 6 bases at J, leaving 2 bases unmatched. For the CDR3, the DNA is TGTGCCATCCTAGCGGGGCGCAATGAGCAGTTCTTC. Amino acids: CAILAGRNEQFF.

This clonotype was seen more than once but under ten times. The chain couples TRBV12-3 or TRBV12-4 to TRBJ1-3, with unresolved D. The CDR3 runs to 14 residues. V lost 6 bases, J lost 2 bases, and 11 bases lay in between. The CDR3 sequence is CASRAPEAGNTIYF. The CDR3 DNA follows: TGTGCCAGCAGGGCCCCGGAAGCTGGAAACACCATATATTTT.

The CDR3 DNA follows: TGTGCCATCGGACAGGAGAACACCGGGGAGCTGTTTTTT. Amino acid sequence: CAIGQENTGELFF. This chain joins TRBV10-3 and TRBJ2-2; 7 bases align to TRBD1. V was pared by 8 bases and J by 1 base, with 1 base of the junction left unmatched. There are 13 residues in the CDR3. Germline-derived CDR1 and CDR2 are ENHRY and SYGVKD.

The V gene is TRBV10-3, the J gene TRBJ2-7, with no clear D. Germline lookup yields CDR1 ENHRY and CDR2 SYGVKD. Trimming removed 0 bases from V and 3 bases from J, with 9 bases in between. CDR3 size: 14 residues. The CDR3 spells CAISESDRHYEQYF. CDR3 nucleotide sequence: TGTGCCATCAGTGAGTCAGACCGTCACTACGAGCAGTACTTC.

The rearrangement joins TRBV5-1 to TRBJ2-1; D is perhaps TRBD1 or TRBD2 (5 bases each). V was clipped by 2 bases and J by 4 bases, with 13 bases between them. Germline V CDR1 and CDR2: SGHRS, YFSETQ. The CDR3 is 15 amino acids. The CDR3 is CASSLQGTPYNEQFF. The CDR3 nucleotides are TGCGCCAGCAGCTTACAAGGGACGCCTTACAATGAGCAGTTCTTC.

In this sample, this clonotype turned up a few times. The chain recombines TRBV10-3 with TRBJ2-7, with D perhaps assigned TRBD1 or TRBD2 (5 bases each). Germline CDR1 and CDR2: ENHRY and SYGVKD. Trimming pared 7 bases from V and 1 base from J, leaving 14 bases between. This CDR3 has 14 residues. The DNA of the CDR3 is TGTGCCATCAAGCTCCGGGACGGTTCCTACGAGCAGTACTTC. Translating gives CAIKLRDGSYEQYF.

The chain recombines TRBV11-2 with TRBJ2-7; D gene ambiguous. The CDR3 spans 13 residues. V shed 4 bases and J shed 3 bases, with 10 bases lying between them. Germline values: CDR1 SGHAT, CDR2 FQNNGV. Here the CDR3 DNA reads TGTGCCAGCAGCTGGGTACGGAACTACGAGCAGTACTTC. The encoded protein is CASSWVRNYEQYF.

This clonotype has a handful of counts. The chain has TRBV19 and TRBJ1-5; D is ambiguous. V was shortened by 6 bases and J by 0 bases, with 12 bases between the two germline ends. This CDR3 contains 15 residues. CDR1 is LNHDA and CDR2 is SQIVND in the germline V gene (reference sequence). The DNA of the CDR3 is TGTGCCAGTAGCACTCATGGGAGTAGCAATCAGCCCCAGCATTTT. Protein product: CASSTHGSSNQPQHF.

The gene calls are TRBV9 and TRBJ2-7; 9 bases map to TRBD1. CDR3 length: 15 residues. Germline-derived CDR1 and CDR2 are SGDLS and YYNGEE. Trimming cost V 3 bases and J 6 bases; bases outside gene matches: 10. CDR3 sequence reads: CASSGTGEGMAEQYF. In nucleotides, the CDR3 is TGTGCCAGCAGCGGGACAGGGGAAGGGATGGCCGAGCAGTACTTC.

The gene calls are TRBV11-2 and TRBJ2-1, with 11 bases identical to TRBD2. The CDR3 consists of 17 residues. The V and J ends lost 0 bases and 3 bases, in that order; junction bases with no gene match: 4. From germline, CDR1 is SGHAT and CDR2 FQNNGV. CDR3 nucleotides: TGTGCCAGCAGCTTAGATTTTGGGACTAGCGGCTACAATGAGCAGTTCTTC. The encoded protein is CASSLDFGTSGYNEQFF.

This clonotype was seen only a few times. V gene TRBV3-1 combines with J gene TRBJ1-4; D unclear. Trimming left V 3 bases short and J 8 bases short, with 16 bases between. Looked up from germline, CDR1 is LGHDT and CDR2 is YNNKEL (reference sequence). The CDR3 sequence is 15 residues long. The CDR3, as DNA: TGTGCCAGCAGCCAGGGATCGGATCCGAGGGAAAAACTGTTTTTT. Its translation is CASSQGSDPREKLFF.

The CDR3 DNA reads as TGCGCCAGCAGCATCTATACTAGCGGAGCTCCAGATACGCAGTATTTT. It is translated as CASSIYTSGAPDTQYF. The genes are TRBV5-1 and TRBJ2-3; 8 bases are a match to TRBD2. Germline V gene data show CDR1 as SGHRS and CDR2 as YFSETQ. The V segment lost 4 bases and the J segment 4 bases; nucleotides outside the gene matches: 11. The CDR3 totals 16 residues.

This chain connects TRBV12-3 or TRBV12-4 to TRBJ2-1, with TRBD1 as a possible D gene (6 bases). This CDR3 is built from 14 residues. V was clipped by 3 bases and J by 5 bases, with 11 bases between them. The CDR3 sequence is CASSFLGAHNEQFF. The CDR3 nucleotides are TGTGCCAGCAGTTTTTTGGGGGCGCACAATGAGCAGTTCTTC.